This T cell receptor beta chain was retrieved from a study of blood T cell repertoires in COVID-19. Measured with immunoSEQ multiplex PCR; TCRdb has only the in-frame clones, and not every one. Altogether 200,000 to 250,000 clones are present, 90% being singletons, with the ten largest covering less than 1.5%. Between the trimmed V and J ends, which lost 0 bases and 7 bases, there was a span of 10 bases. CDR1 and CDR2 from the germline V gene are SGHDN and FVKESK. There are 13 residues in the CDR3. The rearrangement joins TRBV14 to TRBJ2-7; D gene ambiguous. The specimen sequenced was PBMCs or T cells enriched from blood (not recorded which). The receptor's source is a man under 40 who had recovered from COVID-19. CDR3 coding DNA: TGTGCCAGCAGCCAAGAGTTAACATCGGAGCAGTACTTC. This translates into CASSQELTSEQYF.